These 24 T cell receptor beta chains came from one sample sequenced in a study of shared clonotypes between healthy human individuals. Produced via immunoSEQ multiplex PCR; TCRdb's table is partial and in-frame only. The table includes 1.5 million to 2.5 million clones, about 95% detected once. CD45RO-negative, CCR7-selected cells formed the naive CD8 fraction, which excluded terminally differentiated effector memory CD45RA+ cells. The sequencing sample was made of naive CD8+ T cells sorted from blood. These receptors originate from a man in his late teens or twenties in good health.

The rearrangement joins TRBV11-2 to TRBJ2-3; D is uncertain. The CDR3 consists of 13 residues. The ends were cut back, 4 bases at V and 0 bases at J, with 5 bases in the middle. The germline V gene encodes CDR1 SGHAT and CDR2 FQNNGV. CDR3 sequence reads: CASSSHSTDTQYF. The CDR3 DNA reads TGTGCCAGCAGCTCACACAGCACAGATACGCAGTATTTT.

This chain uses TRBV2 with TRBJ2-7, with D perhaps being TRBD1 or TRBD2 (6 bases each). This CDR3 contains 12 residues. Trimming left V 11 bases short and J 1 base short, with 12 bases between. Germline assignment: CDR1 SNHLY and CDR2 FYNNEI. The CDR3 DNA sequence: TGTGCCGCGAGGGGGGATTCCTACGAGCAGTACTTC. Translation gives CAARGDSYEQYF.

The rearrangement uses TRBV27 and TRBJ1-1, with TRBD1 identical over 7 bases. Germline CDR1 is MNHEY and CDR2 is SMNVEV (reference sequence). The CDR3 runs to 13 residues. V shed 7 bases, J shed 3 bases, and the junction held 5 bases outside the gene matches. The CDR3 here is CASTQGGDTEAFF. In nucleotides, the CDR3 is TGTGCCAGCACCCAGGGGGGGGACACTGAAGCTTTCTTT.

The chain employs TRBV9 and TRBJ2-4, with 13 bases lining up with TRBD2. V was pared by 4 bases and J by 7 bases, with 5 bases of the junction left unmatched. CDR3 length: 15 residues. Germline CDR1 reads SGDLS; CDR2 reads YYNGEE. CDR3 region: CASSSGLAGANIQYF. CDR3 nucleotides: TGTGCCAGCAGCAGCGGACTAGCGGGAGCGAACATTCAGTACTTC.

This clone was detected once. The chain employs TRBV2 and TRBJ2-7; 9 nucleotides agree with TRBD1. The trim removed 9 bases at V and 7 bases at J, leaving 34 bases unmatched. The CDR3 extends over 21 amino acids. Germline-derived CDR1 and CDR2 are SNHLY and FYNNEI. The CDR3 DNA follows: TGTGCCAGTGAGCCTAGCCGTACAGGGGGCGGAAAGTCCCTATGGGCGCGGGAGCAGTACTTC. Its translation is CASEPSRTGGGKSLWAREQYF.

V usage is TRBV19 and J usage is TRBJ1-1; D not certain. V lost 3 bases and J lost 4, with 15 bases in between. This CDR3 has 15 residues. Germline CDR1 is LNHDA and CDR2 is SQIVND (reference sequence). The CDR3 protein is CASSMYGGPGTEAFF. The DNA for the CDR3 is TGTGCCAGTAGTATGTATGGTGGACCGGGCACTGAAGCTTTCTTT.

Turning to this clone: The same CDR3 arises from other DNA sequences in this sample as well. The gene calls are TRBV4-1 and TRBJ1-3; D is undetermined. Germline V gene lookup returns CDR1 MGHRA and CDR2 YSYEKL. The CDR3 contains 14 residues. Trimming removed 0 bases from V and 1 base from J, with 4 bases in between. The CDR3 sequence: CASSQDGSGNTIYF. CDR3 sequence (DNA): TGCGCCAGCAGCCAAGATGGATCTGGAAACACCATATATTTT.

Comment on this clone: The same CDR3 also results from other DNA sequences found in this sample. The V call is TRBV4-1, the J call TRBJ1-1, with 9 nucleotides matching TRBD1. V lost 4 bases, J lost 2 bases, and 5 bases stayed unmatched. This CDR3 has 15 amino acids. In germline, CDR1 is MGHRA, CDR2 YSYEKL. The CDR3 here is CASSPTGQGNTEAFF. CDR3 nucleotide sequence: TGCGCCAGCAGCCCCACGGGACAGGGAAACACTGAAGCTTTCTTT.

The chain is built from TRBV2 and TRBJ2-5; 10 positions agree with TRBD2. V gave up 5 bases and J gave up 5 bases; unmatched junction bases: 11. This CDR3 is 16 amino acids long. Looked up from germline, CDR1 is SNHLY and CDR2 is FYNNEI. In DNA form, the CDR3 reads TGTGCCAGCAGTCGGTGGAGCGGGGGGGCTTGGGAGACCCAGTACTTC. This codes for CASSRWSGGAWETQYF.

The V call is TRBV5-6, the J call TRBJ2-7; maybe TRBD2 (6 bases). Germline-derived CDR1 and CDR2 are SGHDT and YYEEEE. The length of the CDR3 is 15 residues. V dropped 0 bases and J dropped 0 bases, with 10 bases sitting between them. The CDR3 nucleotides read TGTGCCAGCAGCTTGGGTACGGGACTCTCCTACGAGCAGTACTTC. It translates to CASSLGTGLSYEQYF.

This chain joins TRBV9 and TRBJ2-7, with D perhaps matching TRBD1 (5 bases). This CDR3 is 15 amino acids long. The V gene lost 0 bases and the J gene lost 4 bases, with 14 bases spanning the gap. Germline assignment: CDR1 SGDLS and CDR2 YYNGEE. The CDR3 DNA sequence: TGTGCCAGCAGCGTAGCTGGGGCGCCCCGGTACGAGCAGTACTTC. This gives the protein CASSVAGAPRYEQYF.

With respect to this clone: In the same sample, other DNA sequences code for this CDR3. The CDR3 is CASSWGSGELFF. For the CDR3, the DNA is TGTGCCAGCAGCTGGGGGTCCGGGGAGCTGTTTTTT. This chain uses TRBV13 with TRBJ2-2, with D perhaps matching TRBD1 or TRBD2 (5 bases each). Germline values: CDR1 PRHDT, CDR2 FYEKMQ (reference sequence). This CDR3 is 12 amino acids long. With 4 bases removed from V and 6 bases from J, the gap between germline ends came to 6 bases.

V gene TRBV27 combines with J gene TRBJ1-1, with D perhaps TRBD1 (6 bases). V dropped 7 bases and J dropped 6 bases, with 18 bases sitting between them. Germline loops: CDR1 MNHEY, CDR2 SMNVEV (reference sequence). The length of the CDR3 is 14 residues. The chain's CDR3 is CASTPFTGTAEAFF. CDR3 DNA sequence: TGTGCCAGCACGCCTTTCACAGGGACGGCTGAAGCTTTCTTT.

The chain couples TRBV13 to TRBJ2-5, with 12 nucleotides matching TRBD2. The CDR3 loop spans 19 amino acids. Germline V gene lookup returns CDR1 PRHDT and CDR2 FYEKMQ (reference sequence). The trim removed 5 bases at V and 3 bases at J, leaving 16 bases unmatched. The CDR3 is CASSQTSLAGGPTKETQYF. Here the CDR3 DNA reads TGTGCCAGCAGCCAAACGTCACTAGCGGGAGGTCCCACAAAAGAGACCCAGTACTTC.

The CDR3 DNA reads as TGCAGCGTTGTCCCATATAACTCCTACGAGCAGTACTTC. It codes for CSVVPYNSYEQYF. J is TRBJ2-7 and V is TRBV29-1; no definite D call. This CDR3 comprises 13 residues. The germline V gene has CDR1 SQVTM and CDR2 ANQGSEA. Trimming removed 4 bases from V and 0 bases from J, with 10 bases in between.

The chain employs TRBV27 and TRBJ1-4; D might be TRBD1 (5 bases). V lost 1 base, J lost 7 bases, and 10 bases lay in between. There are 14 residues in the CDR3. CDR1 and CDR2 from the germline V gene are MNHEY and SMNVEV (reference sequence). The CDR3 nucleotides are TGTGCCAGCAGTTTATGGGGGAAAGGTGAAAAACTGTTTTTT. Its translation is CASSLWGKGEKLFF.

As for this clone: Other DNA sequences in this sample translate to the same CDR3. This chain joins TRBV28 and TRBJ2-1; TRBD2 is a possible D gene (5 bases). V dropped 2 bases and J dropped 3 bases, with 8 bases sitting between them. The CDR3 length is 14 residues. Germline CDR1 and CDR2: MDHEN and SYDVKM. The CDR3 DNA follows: TGTGCCAGCAGTTTACTAGCCGACTACAATGAGCAGTTCTTC. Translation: CASSLLADYNEQFF.

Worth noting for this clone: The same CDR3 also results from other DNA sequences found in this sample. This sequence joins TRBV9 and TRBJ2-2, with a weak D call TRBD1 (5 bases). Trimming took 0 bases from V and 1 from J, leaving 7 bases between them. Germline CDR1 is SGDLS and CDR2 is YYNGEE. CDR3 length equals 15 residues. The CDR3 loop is CASSVGQGNTGELFF. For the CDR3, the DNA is TGTGCCAGCAGCGTAGGTCAGGGGAACACCGGGGAGCTGTTTTTT. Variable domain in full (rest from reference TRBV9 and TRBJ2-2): DSGVTQTPKHLITATGQRVTLRCSPRSGDLSVYWYQQSLDQGLQFLIQYYNGEERAKGNILERFSAQQFPDLHSELNLSSLELGDSALYFCASSVGQGNTGELFFGEGSRLTVL.

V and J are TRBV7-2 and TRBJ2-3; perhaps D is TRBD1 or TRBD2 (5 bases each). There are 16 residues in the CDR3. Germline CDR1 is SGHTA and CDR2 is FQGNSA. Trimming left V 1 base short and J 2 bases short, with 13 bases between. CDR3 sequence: CASSLGGAPATDTQYF. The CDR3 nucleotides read TGTGCCAGCAGCTTAGGAGGGGCGCCTGCCACAGATACGCAGTATTTT.

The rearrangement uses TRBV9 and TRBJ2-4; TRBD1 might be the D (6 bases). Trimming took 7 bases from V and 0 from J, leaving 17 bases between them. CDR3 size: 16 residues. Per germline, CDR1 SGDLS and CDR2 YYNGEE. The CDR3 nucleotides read TGTGCCAGCTCCGGCCGGGACAACCTAGCCAAAAACATTCAGTACTTC. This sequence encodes CASSGRDNLAKNIQYF.

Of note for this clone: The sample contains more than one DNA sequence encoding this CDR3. The CDR3 DNA follows: TGCAGCGTTGGGCTAGCGGGGGGTTACAATGAGCAGTTCTTC. Translated: CSVGLAGGYNEQFF. This chain joins TRBV29-1 and TRBJ2-1, with 11 bases aligning to TRBD2. The junction had 3 bases not matched to a gene; V was cut back by 4 bases and J by 4 bases. The CDR3 is made up of 14 amino acids. The germline V gene has CDR1 SQVTM and CDR2 ANQGSEA.

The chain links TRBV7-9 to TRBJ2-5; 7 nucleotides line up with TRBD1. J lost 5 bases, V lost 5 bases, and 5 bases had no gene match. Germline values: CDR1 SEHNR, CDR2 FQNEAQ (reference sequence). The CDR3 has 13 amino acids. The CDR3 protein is CASSTQGVETQYF. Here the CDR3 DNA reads TGTGCCAGCAGCACTCAGGGGGTGGAGACCCAGTACTTC.

This CDR3 is CASRDGTGIYGYTF. Written as DNA, the CDR3 is TGTGCCAGCAGGGACGGGACAGGGATCTATGGCTACACCTTC. J is TRBJ1-2 and V is TRBV27; 9 bases are a match to TRBD1. V shed 6 bases and J 4 bases; nucleotides not matched to a gene: 6. CDR3 length: 14 amino acids. CDR1 and CDR2 from the germline V gene are MNHEY and SMNVEV (reference sequence).

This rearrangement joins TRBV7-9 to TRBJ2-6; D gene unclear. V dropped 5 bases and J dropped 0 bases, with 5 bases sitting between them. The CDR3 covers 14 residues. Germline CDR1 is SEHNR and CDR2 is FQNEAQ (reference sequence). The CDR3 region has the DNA TGTGCCAGCAGCGTCCACTCTGGGGCCAACGTCCTGACTTTC. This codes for CASSVHSGANVLTF.